A single sample gave rise to the 9 T cell receptor beta chains below, sequenced in a study of low-dose radiotherapy and immunotherapy resistance in tumors. Alpha- and beta-chain coverage of first-strand cDNA came from TRAV- and TRBV-specific primers. TCRs were put through roughly 19 PCR cycles of amplification with Phusion. A constant-region primer and the V-primer adapter served as the primer pair. TCRdb used MiXCR to reprocess the reads, holding one entry per CDR3 protein. The sample carries about 64,000 distinct CDR3 sequences, about 30% recorded once. Indicated time point: before trial treatment. The specimen comprised PBMCs, sampled before treatment. The receptors here all came from a male donor with rectosigmoid adenocarcinoma.

In this sample, this clonotype turned up once. The chain couples TRBV6-5 to TRBJ1-2; tentative D call: TRBD1 (5 bases). Per the germline V gene, CDR1 is MNHEY and CDR2 is SVGAGI. The CDR3 runs 13 residues. The V gene lost 7 bases and the J gene lost 1 base, with 10 bases spanning the gap. CDR3 region: CASTRGINYGYTF. DNA for the CDR3: TGTGCCAGCACTAGGGGCATTAACTATGGCTACACCTTC.

In its sample, this clonotype was seen many times. The rearrangement joins TRBV7-9 to TRBJ2-7; D possibly corresponds to TRBD2 (5 bases). This CDR3 spans 12 amino acids. Germline V gene data show CDR1 as SEHNR and CDR2 as FQNEAQ (reference sequence). V lost 7 bases, J lost 7 bases, and 14 bases lay in between. The CDR3 region has the DNA TGTGCCAGCAACTCAGAGGGTGGGGAGCAGTACTTC. Residues: CASNSEGGEQYF.

About this clonotype: A far bigger clonotype differs at one base, so this is likely a read error. The gene calls are TRBV28 and TRBJ2-7, with TRBD2 as a possible D gene (6 bases). The length of the CDR3 is 17 residues. Germline lookup yields CDR1 MDHEN and CDR2 SYDVKM. V was pared by 7 bases and J by 7 bases, with 29 bases between. The CDR3 DNA reads as TGTGCCAGCACTGGAGCGGGTTCTATAGACTCCTACAATGAGCAGTACTTC. This translates into CASTGAGSIDSYNEQYF. The complete variable domain, with remaining parts taken from reference TRBV28 and TRBJ2-7, reads DVKVTQSSRYLVKRTGEKVFLECVQDMDHENMFWYRQDPGLGLRLIYFSYDVKMKEKGDIPEGYSVSREKKERFSLILESASTNQTSMYLCASTGAGSIDSYNEQYFGPGTRLTVT.

This clonotype was seen at least ten times. The rearrangement joins TRBV7-2 to TRBJ2-4; 7 bases match TRBD1. The CDR3 covers 15 residues. After removal of 4 bases from V and 1 base from J, the junction contained 4 bases not matched to a gene. Looked up from germline, CDR1 is SGHTA and CDR2 is FQGNSA. The CDR3 DNA is TGTGCCAGCAGCTCATCGACAGGGGCCAAAAACATTCAGTACTTC. Protein sequence: CASSSSTGAKNIQYF.

This clonotype was counted many times. This chain joins TRBV4-1 and TRBJ2-7, with D tentatively TRBD1 (6 bases). V lost 5 bases and J lost 6, with 8 bases in between. The CDR3 totals 11 residues. CDR1 and CDR2 (germline): MGHRA, YSYEKL. The CDR3 DNA reads TGCGCCAGCAGCAAGGGGGTCGAGCAGTACTTC. This sequence encodes CASSKGVEQYF.

The chain employs TRBV28 and TRBJ2-7; TRBD2 is a possible D gene (6 bases). This CDR3 is built from 15 residues. Germline values: CDR1 MDHEN, CDR2 SYDVKM. V was trimmed by 2 bases and J by 1 base, leaving 12 bases between them. CDR3 protein: CASSLGGTESYEQYF. The CDR3 DNA sequence: TGTGCCAGCAGTTTAGGCGGGACCGAATCCTACGAGCAGTACTTC. Full variable domain (missing parts from reference TRBV28 and TRBJ2-7): DVKVTQSSRYLVKRTGEKVFLECVQDMDHENMFWYRQDPGLGLRLIYFSYDVKMKEKGDIPEGYSVSREKKERFSLILESASTNQTSMYLCASSLGGTESYEQYFGPGTRLTVT.

This clonotype was recorded at least ten times. This chain connects TRBV6-5 to TRBJ1-2; 7 bases are shared with TRBD1. J was trimmed by 4 bases and V by 4 bases; bases with no gene match: 6. The CDR3 has 14 amino acids. Germline CDR1 reads MNHEY; CDR2 reads SVGAGI. This CDR3 reads CASSLAGTAYGYTF. The CDR3 nucleotides read TGTGCCAGCAGTTTGGCCGGGACAGCCTATGGCTACACCTTC.

The rearrangement uses TRBV29-1 and TRBJ2-1; 13 nucleotides match TRBD2. In germline, CDR1 is SQVTM, CDR2 ANQGSEA. V lost 4 bases to trimming and J lost 7 bases; unmatched junction nucleotides: 1. There are 13 residues in the CDR3. CDR3 in DNA: TGCAGCGTTGGGACTAGCGGGAGAAATGAGCAGTTCTTC. Translation gives CSVGTSGRNEQFF.

The DNA of the CDR3 is TGTGCCAGCAGTTTGAGTGACTCCTACGAGCAGCAGTACTTC. This translates into CASSLSDSYEQQYF. This chain joins TRBV12-3 or TRBV12-4 and TRBJ2-7; no clear D gene. V was cut by 3 bases and J by 8 bases, with 17 bases left in between. The CDR3 spans 14 residues.